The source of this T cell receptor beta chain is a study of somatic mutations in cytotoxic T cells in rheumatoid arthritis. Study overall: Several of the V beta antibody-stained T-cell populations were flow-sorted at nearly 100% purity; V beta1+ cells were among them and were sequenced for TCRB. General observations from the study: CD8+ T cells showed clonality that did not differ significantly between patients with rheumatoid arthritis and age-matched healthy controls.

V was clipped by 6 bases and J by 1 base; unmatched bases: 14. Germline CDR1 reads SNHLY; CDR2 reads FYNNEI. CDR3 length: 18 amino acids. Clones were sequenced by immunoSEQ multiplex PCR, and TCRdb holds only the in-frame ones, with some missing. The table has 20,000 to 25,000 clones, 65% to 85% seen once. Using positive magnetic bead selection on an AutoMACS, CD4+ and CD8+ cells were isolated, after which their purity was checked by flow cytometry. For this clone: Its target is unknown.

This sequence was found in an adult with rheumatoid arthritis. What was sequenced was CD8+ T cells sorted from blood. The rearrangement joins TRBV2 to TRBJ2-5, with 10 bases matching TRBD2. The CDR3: CASRILPVSGGFQETQYF. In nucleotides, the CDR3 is TGTGCCAGCAGGATACTACCCGTTAGCGGGGGGTTCCAAGAGACCCAGTACTTC.